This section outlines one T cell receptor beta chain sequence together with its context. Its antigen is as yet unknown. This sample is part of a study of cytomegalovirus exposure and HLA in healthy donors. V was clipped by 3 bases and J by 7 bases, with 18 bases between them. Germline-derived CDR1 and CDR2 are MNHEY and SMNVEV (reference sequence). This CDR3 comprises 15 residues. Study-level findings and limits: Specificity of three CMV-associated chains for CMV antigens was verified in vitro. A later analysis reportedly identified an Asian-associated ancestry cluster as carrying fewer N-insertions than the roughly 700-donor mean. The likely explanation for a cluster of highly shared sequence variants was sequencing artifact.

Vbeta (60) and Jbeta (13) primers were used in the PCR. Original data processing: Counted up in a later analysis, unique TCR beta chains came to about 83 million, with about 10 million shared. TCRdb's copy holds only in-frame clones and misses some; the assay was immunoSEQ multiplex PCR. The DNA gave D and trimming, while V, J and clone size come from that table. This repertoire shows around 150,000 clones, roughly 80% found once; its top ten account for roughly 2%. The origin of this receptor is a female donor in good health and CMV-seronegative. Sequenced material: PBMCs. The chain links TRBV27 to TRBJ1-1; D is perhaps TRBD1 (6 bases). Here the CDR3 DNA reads TGTGCCAGCAGTTTCCTCTACAGGGCCAGGGGTGAAGCTTTCTTT. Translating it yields CASSFLYRARGEAFF.